This record covers a single TCR beta chain. Antigen unknown. The entry originates in a study of shared clonotypes between healthy human individuals. V lost 4 bases to trimming and J lost 8 bases, with 11 bases between them. The CDR3 loop spans 11 amino acids. The germline V gene has CDR1 DFQATT and CDR2 SNEGSKA (reference sequence). At deep level, the assay was performed. DNA at around 210 ng, 25,000 to 35,000 T cell genomes, went into sorted-subset replicate PCRs. TCRdb keeps only in-frame clones here, not all; method: immunoSEQ multiplex PCR. This table holds a few million clones, just under 95% found once. Findings and limits, study-wide: Among donors, the sharing of clonotypes was expected to be influenced by sequencing depth.

This receptor was identified in a man aged 18 to 35 in good health. Some clones in this sample may be carry-over from other donors' samples. Sequenced material: naive CD4+ T cells from PBMCs. The subset denotes: CD45RA+ positively selected. The chain joins TRBV20-1 to TRBJ1-2; tentatively, D is TRBD1 (5 bases). The DNA of the CDR3 is TGCAGTGCTACAGGGACGCCCGGCTACACCTTC. Amino acids: CSATGTPGYTF.